These 8 T cell receptor beta chains originate from one sample sequenced in a study of OX40 agonist ivuxolimab in advanced cancers. TCRdb's table, derived via immunoSEQ multiplex PCR, lists solely in-frame clones and lacks some. The top ten hold approximately 0.94% of the sample, which has about 72,000 clones, around 91% seen once. Material: CD4+ or CD8+ T cells sorted from blood, obtained in a trial of the OX40 agonist ivuxolimab. These receptors came from an adult with an advanced solid tumor such as melanoma, head and neck, liver or kidney cancer.

The DNA for the CDR3 is TGTGCCAGCACCTTCCCTCCGGGGGAGCTGTTTTTT. Protein sequence: CASTFPPGELFF. V and J are TRBV7-3 and TRBJ2-2; D not resolved. Germline CDR1 SGHTA, CDR2 FQGTGA. The ends were cut back, 7 bases at V and 8 bases at J, with 11 bases in the middle. The CDR3 has 12 amino acids.

The rearrangement joins TRBV5-1 to TRBJ1-1; tentatively, D is TRBD1 (5 bases). CDR3 length: 14 residues. V was clipped by 4 bases and J by 6 bases, with 16 bases between them. Germline CDR1 and CDR2: SGHRS and YFSETQ. This CDR3 reads CASSPGGREAEAFF. The CDR3 nucleotides read TGCGCCAGCAGCCCCGGGGGTCGGGAGGCTGAAGCTTTCTTT. The variable domain in full, completed from reference TRBV5-1 and TRBJ1-1, reads KAGVTQTPRYLIKTRGQQVTLSCSPISGHRSVSWYQQTPGQGLQFLFEYFSETQRNKGNFPGRFSGRQFSNSRSEMNVSTLELGDSALYLCASSPGGREAEAFFGQGTRLTVV.

This chain uses TRBV5-4 with TRBJ1-2; 9 nucleotides match TRBD1. In germline, CDR1 is SGHNT, CDR2 YYREEE (reference sequence). CDR3 length: 18 residues. V was clipped by 0 bases and J by 3 bases; unmatched bases: 12. The CDR3 loop is CASSLALKRDREHYGYTF. The DNA for the CDR3 is TGTGCCAGCAGCTTGGCACTAAAAAGGGACAGGGAACACTATGGCTACACCTTC. The full variable domain, in which reference TRBV5-4 and TRBJ1-2 provide the parts outside the CDR3, is ETGVTQSPTHLIKTRGQQVTLRCSSQSGHNTVSWYQQALGQGPQFIFQYYREEENGRGNFPPRFSGLQFPNYSSELNVNALELDDSALYLCASSLALKRDREHYGYTFGSGTRLTVV.

CDR3 nucleotide sequence: TGTGCCAGCAAGGGCAGGTCCTACGAGCAGTACTTC. Residues: CASKGRSYEQYF. V gene TRBV2 combines with J gene TRBJ2-7; D unresolved. Germline V CDR1 and CDR2: SNHLY, FYNNEI. The ends were cut back, 7 bases at V and 1 base at J, with 8 bases in the middle. The CDR3 is 12 amino acids. The whole variable domain, filled in from reference TRBV2 and TRBJ2-7, reads EPEVTQTPSHQVTQMGQEVILRCVPISNHLYFYWYRQILGQKVEFLVSFYNNEISEKSEIFDDQFSVERPDGSNFTLKIRSTKLEDSAMYFCASKGRSYEQYFGPGTRLTVT.

The rearrangement links TRBV29-1 to TRBJ2-7; TRBD1 might be the D (6 bases). This CDR3 is 15 amino acids long. The V and J ends lost 0 bases and 6 bases respectively, with 18 bases between them. The germline CDR1 and CDR2 sequences are SQVTM and ANQGSEA. In nucleotides, the CDR3 is TGCAGCGTTGAAGATTCCCCTATACAGGGTAGCGAGCAGTACTTC. It encodes CSVEDSPIQGSEQYF.

The V and J genes are TRBV28 and TRBJ1-1; 8 bases line up with TRBD1. The CDR3 is 13 amino acids. The germline V gene encodes CDR1 MDHEN and CDR2 SYDVKM. The trim removed 6 bases at V and 5 bases at J, leaving 5 bases unmatched. CDR3 sequence reads: CASSPGGVTEAFF. CDR3 DNA: TGTGCCAGCAGCCCAGGGGGCGTTACTGAAGCTTTCTTT.

V usage is TRBV6-5 and J usage is TRBJ2-7; 8 bases align to TRBD2. The CDR3 contains 15 residues. In germline, CDR1 is MNHEY, CDR2 SVGAGI. Unmatched junction bases numbered 8, after V lost 2 bases and J lost 5 bases. CDR3 DNA: TGTGCCAGCAGTTACAATGCAGCGGGGGAGGACGAGCAGTACTTC. Its protein product is CASSYNAAGEDEQYF.

This chain uses TRBV15 with TRBJ2-1; no definite D call. V gave up 6 bases and J gave up 5 bases, with 11 bases separating them. Germline lookup yields CDR1 LNHNV and CDR2 YYDKDF (reference sequence). The CDR3 contains 13 residues. CDR3: CATRNDFHNEQFF. The CDR3 nucleotides are TGTGCCACCAGGAATGACTTTCACAATGAGCAGTTCTTC.